This T cell receptor (beta chain) came from a study of molecular identifiers for immune sequencing clone quantification (dated by TCRdb to 2016 to 2019). Turning to the overall study: For a replicate experiment, RNA from around 20,000 or 99,000 naive CD8 T cells was divided into five aliquots, and four of the five aliquots were sequenced. This methods study used CD8 T cells to benchmark TCR RNA copy counting and molecular-identifier clustering-based TCR repertoire sequencing (MIDCIRS).

The CDR3 holds 15 amino acids from the cysteine to the phenylalanine. Only the CDR3 DNA stays, 45 bases, in frame from base 1. Study-level results and caveats: In CMV-specific effector cells, over 99% of molecules were held by clones above 20 RNA copies, whereas under 1% of molecules were held by such clones in naive cells. Highly expanded clone sizes could be underestimated because identical TCR molecules may share a barcode. Modeling estimated roughly 3.2 recovered TCR RNA copies per cell, compared with about ten by digital PCR, which implies 25% to 30% capture efficiency. Without barcode sub-clustering, chimeric consensus sequences inflated TCR diversity; chimeras reached as high as 47%. A single cell's worth of spiked-in Jurkat TCR RNA was reported detectable even among under 1.1 million naive CD8 T cells. Naive libraries contained spiked-in Jurkat TCR RNA (10 copies' worth), which is not part of the donor repertoire.

This clonotype was picked up a small number of times. It has no known antigen specificity. Base qualities were left out, and no much larger clone turns up one base away. Libraries of naive CD8 T cells were built from approximately 22,000 to 940,000 sorted cells, with 10%, 30% or 50% of the purified RNA used. On a BD FACSAria II, naive CD8 T cells were FACS-sorted as CD8+CD4-CCR7+CD45RA+ and collected into RLT Plus buffer. To test detection sensitivity, Jurkat RNA equal to ten TCR copies was added to samples of about 20,000-1,000,000 naive CD8 T cells. Enrichment of CD8 T cells was performed with RosetteSep CD8+ T Cell Enrichment Cocktail and Ficoll-Paque, after which ACK red cell lysis was carried out. Library creation used PCR. The sample was run on a NextSeq 500. Bulk TCR libraries were made following a previously described method, with the TCR primers given in Table S5. Total RNA was purified with the Qiagen AllPrep DNA/RNA kit. Reads from multiple sequencing runs of the same library were pooled before analysis. The authors' analysis ran thus. Reads were retained only if their TCR constant sequence matched exactly, and those retained reads were trimmed to 150 nt and grouped according to their 12-nt molecular barcodes. Within each barcode group, reads were sub-clustered at a 15% Levenshtein threshold, and quality-weighted consensus sequences were built per RNA molecule. Non-functional sequences were removed, as were lower-count sequences one edit away from another. Based on a fit of two negative binomial distributions, barcode sub-clusters having less than 20% of the maximum read count were discarded. The public reads were reanalyzed by TCRdb: fastp trimming at Q25, MiXCR alignment, in-frame beta chains only. Entries that share a CDR3 protein sequence are merged under the most common genes and DNA. The V and J calls were not made by the authors but by TCRdb's processing. Across this sample there are about 630,000 distinct CDR3 sequences, with around 25% seen only once. The leading ten clones occupy about 0.84% of the sample.

The specimen sequenced was naive CD8+ T cells from blood, with Jurkat cell RNA spiked in. The sample's cell subset or site label is to be understood as: FACS-sorted CD8+CD4-CCR7+CD45RA+ naive T cells. The sequence joins TRBV21-1 to TRBJ1-1. TRBV21-1 is labeled a pseudogene. This TCR was recovered from a human donor in good health. Some libraries in this study had Jurkat cell RNA spiked in. The sequence in DNA is TGTGCCAGCAGCAAAGGGTTTTATCGGGGCACTGAAGCTTTCTTT. Translated, it gives CASSKGFYRGTEAFF.